This TCR beta chain appears in the sequencing data of a study of T cell responses to AZD1222 COVID-19 vaccine. Study at large: Recipients boosted at about 4 weeks or about 12 weeks are pooled. Study conclusions and caveats: Donors were largely white British and mainly female; clonal diversity was possibly underestimated.

Sequencing used immunoSEQ multiplex PCR; TCRdb keeps in-frame clones, though not all of them. In the table there are more than 150,000 clones, 92% of which are singletons. Points on this clone: Its target is unknown.

Per the germline V gene, CDR1 is SNHLY and CDR2 is FYNNEI. Trimming took 8 bases from V and 2 from J; bases not matched to a gene: 5. This CDR3 contains 14 residues. This TCR came from an adult in good health. The source was peripheral blood, collected on day 0 of AZD1222 vaccination. The chain combines TRBV2 with TRBJ1-2, with 10 bases aligning to TRBD1. CDR3 protein: CASRRTGGNYGYTF. In DNA, the CDR3 is TGTGCCAGCCGCCGGACAGGGGGGAACTATGGCTACACCTTC.